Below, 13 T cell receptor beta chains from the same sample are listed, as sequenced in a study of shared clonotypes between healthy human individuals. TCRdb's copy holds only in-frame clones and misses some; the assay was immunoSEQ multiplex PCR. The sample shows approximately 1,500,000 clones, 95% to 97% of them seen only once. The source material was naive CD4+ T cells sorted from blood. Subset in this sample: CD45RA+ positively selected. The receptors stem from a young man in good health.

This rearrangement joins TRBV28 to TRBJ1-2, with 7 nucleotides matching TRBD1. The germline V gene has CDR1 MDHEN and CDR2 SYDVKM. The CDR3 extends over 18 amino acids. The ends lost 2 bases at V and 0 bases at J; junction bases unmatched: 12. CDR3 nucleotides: TGTGCCAGCAGTTTAAGCAGGGGGAAGGGGAAAGCTAACTATGGCTACACCTTC. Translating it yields CASSLSRGKGKANYGYTF.

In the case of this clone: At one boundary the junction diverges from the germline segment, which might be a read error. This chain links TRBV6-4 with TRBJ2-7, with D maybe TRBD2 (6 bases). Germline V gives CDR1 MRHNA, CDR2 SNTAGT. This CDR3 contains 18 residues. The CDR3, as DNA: TGTGCCAGCAGTGACTCGACGGCCCTAGGGAGGTCCTCCCACGAGCAGTACTTC. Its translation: CASSDSTALGRSSHEQYF.

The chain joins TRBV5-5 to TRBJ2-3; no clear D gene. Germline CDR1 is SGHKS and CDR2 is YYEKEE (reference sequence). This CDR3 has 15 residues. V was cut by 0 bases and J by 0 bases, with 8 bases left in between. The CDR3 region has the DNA TGTGCCAGCAGCTTGGACCCGGCTAGCACAGATACGCAGTATTTT. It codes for CASSLDPASTDTQYF. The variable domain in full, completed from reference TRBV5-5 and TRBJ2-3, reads DAGVTQSPTHLIKTRGQQVTLRCSPISGHKSVSWYQQVLGQGPQFIFQYYEKEERGRGNFPDRFSARQFPNYSSELNVNALLLGDSALYLCASSLDPASTDTQYFGPGTRLTVL.

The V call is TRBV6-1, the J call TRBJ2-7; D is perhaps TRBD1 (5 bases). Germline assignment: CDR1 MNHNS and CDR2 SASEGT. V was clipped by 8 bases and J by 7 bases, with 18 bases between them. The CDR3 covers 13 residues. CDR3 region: CASRERGLREQYF. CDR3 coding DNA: TGTGCCAGCCGCGAAAGGGGTCTTAGGGAGCAGTACTTC.

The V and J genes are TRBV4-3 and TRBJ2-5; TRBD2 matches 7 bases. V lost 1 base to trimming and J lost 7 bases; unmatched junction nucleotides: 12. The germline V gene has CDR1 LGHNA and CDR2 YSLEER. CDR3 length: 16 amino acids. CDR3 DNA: TGCGCCAGCAGCCAAGCTCGGGCTAGCGGCCTTGGGACCCAGTACTTC. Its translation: CASSQARASGLGTQYF.

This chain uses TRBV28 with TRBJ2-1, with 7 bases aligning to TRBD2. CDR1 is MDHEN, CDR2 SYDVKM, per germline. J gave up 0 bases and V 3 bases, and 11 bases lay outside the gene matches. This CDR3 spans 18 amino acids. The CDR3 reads CASSFSGLPRSSYNEQFF. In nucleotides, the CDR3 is TGTGCCAGCAGTTTTTCGGGACTACCTAGGAGCTCCTACAATGAGCAGTTCTTC.

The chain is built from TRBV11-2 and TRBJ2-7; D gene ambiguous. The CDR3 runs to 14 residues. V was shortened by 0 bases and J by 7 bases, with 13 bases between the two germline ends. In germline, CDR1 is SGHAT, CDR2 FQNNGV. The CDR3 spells CASSLDRFRVEQYF. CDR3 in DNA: TGTGCCAGCAGCTTAGACAGATTCCGAGTGGAGCAGTACTTC.

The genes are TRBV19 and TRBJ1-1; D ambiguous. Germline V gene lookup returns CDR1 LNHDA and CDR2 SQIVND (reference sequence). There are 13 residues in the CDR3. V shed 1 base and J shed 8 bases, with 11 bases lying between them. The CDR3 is CASSIGLAREAFF. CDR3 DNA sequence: TGTGCCAGTAGTATAGGGTTGGCTCGGGAAGCTTTCTTT.

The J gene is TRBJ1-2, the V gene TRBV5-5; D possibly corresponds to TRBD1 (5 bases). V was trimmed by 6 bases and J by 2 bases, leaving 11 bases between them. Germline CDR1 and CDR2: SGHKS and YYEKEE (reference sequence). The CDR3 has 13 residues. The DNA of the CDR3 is TGTGCCAGCACCCTCCAGGGAAACTATGGCTACACCTTC. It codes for CASTLQGNYGYTF.

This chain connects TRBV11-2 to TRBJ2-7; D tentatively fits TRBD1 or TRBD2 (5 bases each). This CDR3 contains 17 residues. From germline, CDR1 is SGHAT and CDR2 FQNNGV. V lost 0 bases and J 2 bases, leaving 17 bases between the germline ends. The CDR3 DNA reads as TGTGCCAGCAGCTTAGAGTCTCTTTGGGGGATTCCCTACGAGCAGTACTTC. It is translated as CASSLESLWGIPYEQYF. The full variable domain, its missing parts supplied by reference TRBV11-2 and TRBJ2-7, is EAGVAQSPRYKIIEKRQSVAFWCNPISGHATLYWYQQILGQGPKLLIQFQNNGVVDDSQLPKDRFSAERLKGVDSTLKIQPAKLEDSAVYLCASSLESLWGIPYEQYFGPGTRLTVT.

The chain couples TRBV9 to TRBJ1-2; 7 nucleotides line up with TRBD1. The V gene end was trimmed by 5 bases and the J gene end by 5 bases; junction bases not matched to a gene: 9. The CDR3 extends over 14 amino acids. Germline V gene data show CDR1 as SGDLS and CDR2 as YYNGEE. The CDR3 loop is CASRSTGTAYGYTF. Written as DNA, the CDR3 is TGTGCCAGCAGGAGCACCGGGACAGCATATGGCTACACCTTC.

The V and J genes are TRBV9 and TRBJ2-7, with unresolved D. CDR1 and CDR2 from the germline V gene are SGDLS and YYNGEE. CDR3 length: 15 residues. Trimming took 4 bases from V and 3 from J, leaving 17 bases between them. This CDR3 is CASSLGMAERYEQYF. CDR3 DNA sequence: TGTGCCAGCAGCTTGGGAATGGCGGAACGCTACGAGCAGTACTTC.

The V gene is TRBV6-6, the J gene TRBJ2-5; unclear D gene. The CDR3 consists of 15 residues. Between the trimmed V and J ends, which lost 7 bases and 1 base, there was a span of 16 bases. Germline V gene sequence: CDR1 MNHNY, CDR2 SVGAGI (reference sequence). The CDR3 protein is CASINTGLRQETQYF. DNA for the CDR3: TGTGCCAGCATCAACACCGGGCTGCGCCAAGAGACCCAGTACTTC.